This T cell receptor (beta chain) comes out of a study of T-cell reconstitution after alpha-beta-depleted transplantation in children. General study points: Day-60 TCRbeta diversity that was high in some patients was derived from surviving recipient T cells and thymic progenitors.

This clonotype was observed a handful of times. Antigen unknown. Germline CDR1 reads DFQATT; CDR2 reads SNEGSKA (reference sequence). The CDR3 contains 14 residues. V lost 0 bases and J lost 6, with 14 bases in between. Unique molecular identifiers tagged the TCRbeta library. MiXCR was run by TCRdb on the PCR reads, yielding one entry per CDR3 protein. The table shows some 130,000 distinct CDR3 sequences, with about 9.5% occurring only once. V is TRBV20-1 and J is TRBJ1-2, with D tentatively TRBD1 (5 bases). The sequence derives from a girl in the first two years of life who had a stem cell transplant for combined immunodeficiency, so the T cells may come from the graft donor. The starting material was PBMCs, mostly from graft donor cells, obtained 180 days after TCRalphabeta/CD19-depleted stem cell transplant. DNA for the CDR3: TGCAGTGCTAGAGATGGGGGTCCCCGGGATGGCTACACCTTC. Its translation is CSARDGGPRDGYTF.